Following are 12 T cell receptor beta chains from one sample sequenced in a study of cytomegalovirus exposure and HLA in healthy donors. The PCR used 60 Vbeta and 13 Jbeta primers. The method was immunoSEQ multiplex PCR; TCRdb's version includes in-frame clones alone and lacks a portion of them. The table records under 130,000 clones, around 75% of them present only once. Sequenced: PBMCs. These receptors originate from a man aged 40-49 years in good health and CMV-seronegative.

The gene calls are TRBV7-9 and TRBJ1-6; tentatively, D is TRBD1 (5 bases). V dropped 1 base and J dropped 18 bases, with 13 bases sitting between them. This CDR3 comprises 12 residues. CDR1 is SEHNR, CDR2 FQNEAQ, per germline (reference sequence). The CDR3 protein is CASSLEAGPPHF. The CDR3 DNA follows: TGTGCCAGCAGCTTAGAGGCAGGGCCGCCCCACTTT.

The J gene is TRBJ1-2, the V gene TRBV6-1, with D unresolved. This CDR3 has 14 residues. Germline V gene lookup returns CDR1 MNHNS and CDR2 SASEGT. V was trimmed by 7 bases and J by 1 base, leaving 13 bases between them. CDR3 coding DNA: TGTGCCAGCACCCCTGGGGAGAATAACTATGGCTACACCTTC. Encoded protein: CASTPGENNYGYTF.

This clone has more than one count but fewer than ten. V usage is TRBV4-1 and J usage is TRBJ2-5; no definite D call. Germline CDR1 reads MGHRA; CDR2 reads YSYEKL. This CDR3 comprises 14 residues. V shed 0 bases and J shed 5 bases, with 10 bases lying between them. The CDR3 here is CASSQESAAETQYF. The DNA for the CDR3 is TGCGCCAGCAGCCAAGAATCCGCGGCGGAGACCCAGTACTTC.

The chain carries TRBV25-1 and TRBJ2-7; TRBD2 matches at 8 bases. There are 15 residues in the CDR3. Germline V gene lookup returns CDR1 MGHDK and CDR2 SYGVNS. Trimming cost V 3 bases and J 1 base; bases outside gene matches: 5. This CDR3 reads CASSDPSGGSYEQYF. CDR3 coding DNA: TGTGCCAGCAGTGACCCCTCGGGGGGGTCCTACGAGCAGTACTTC.

The chain is built from TRBV5-4 and TRBJ2-7, with 8 bases that match TRBD1. The CDR3 runs 14 residues. Losses at the gene ends were 4 bases for V and 3 bases for J; bases not matched to a gene: 6. Germline V gene lookup returns CDR1 SGHNT and CDR2 YYREEE (reference sequence). As DNA, the CDR3 is TGTGCCAGCAGCCCTACAGGGGGGATCTACGAGCAGTACTTC. Translation gives CASSPTGGIYEQYF.

The genes are TRBV18 and TRBJ2-1, with D possibly being TRBD2 (6 bases). The CDR3 has 14 residues. V lost 5 bases and J lost 1, with 9 bases in between. Germline V gene data show CDR1 as KGHSH and CDR2 as LQKENI. The CDR3 DNA reads TGTGCCAGCTCAGACGGGGGTTCCTACAATGAGCAGTTCTTC. It yields the protein CASSDGGSYNEQFF.

This chain uses TRBV7-6 with TRBJ2-3; 11 nucleotides match TRBD2. The CDR3 extends over 17 amino acids. The germline gives CDR1 SGHVS, CDR2 FNYEAQ. V dropped 5 bases and J dropped 5; count of bases not matched to a gene: 12. CDR3: CASSLGRGLAAGDTQYF. Written as DNA, the CDR3 is TGTGCCAGCAGCCTCGGTCGGGGACTAGCGGCGGGAGATACGCAGTATTTT.

The chain carries TRBV6-6 and TRBJ2-7; 8 positions agree with TRBD2. The V gene end was trimmed by 5 bases and the J gene end by 3 bases; junction bases not matched to a gene: 9. The CDR3 loop spans 15 amino acids. Germline loops: CDR1 MNHNY, CDR2 SVGAGI (reference sequence). The CDR3 is CASSDRAGVIYEQYF. The CDR3 DNA follows: TGTGCCAGCAGTGACCGAGCGGGAGTTATCTACGAGCAGTACTTC.

This chain links TRBV5-4 with TRBJ2-7; 7 nucleotides align to TRBD1. Trimming removed 6 bases from V and 0 bases from J; junction bases left unmatched: 6. This CDR3 has 14 amino acids. CDR1 and CDR2 (germline): SGHNT, YYREEE (reference sequence). CDR3 loop: CASTQTGSSYEQYF. The CDR3 DNA follows: TGTGCCAGCACCCAGACAGGGAGCTCCTACGAGCAGTACTTC.

V usage is TRBV19 and J usage is TRBJ1-1; no reliable D call. The germline V and J ends were trimmed by 7 bases and 6 bases, with 12 bases remaining between them. CDR1 is LNHDA and CDR2 is SQIVND in the germline V gene (reference sequence). The CDR3 contains 12 residues. The CDR3 region has the DNA TGTGCCAGTAATGGGCCAGTCGCTGAAGCTTTCTTT. Translating it yields CASNGPVAEAFF.

The J gene is TRBJ1-2, the V gene TRBV6-5, with a weak D call TRBD1 (6 bases). Germline values: CDR1 MNHEY, CDR2 SVGAGI. The V end lost 7 bases, the J end lost 1 base, and 16 bases lay between the germline ends. The CDR3 is 15 amino acids. The CDR3 protein is CASTPTGLFNYGYTF. CDR3 nucleotides: TGTGCCAGCACCCCGACAGGTCTTTTTAACTATGGCTACACCTTC.

The chain uses TRBV6-5 and TRBJ2-7; 8 bases are shared with TRBD1. This CDR3 has 13 residues. Germline lookup yields CDR1 MNHEY and CDR2 SVGAGI. V dropped 6 bases and J dropped 4; count of bases not matched to a gene: 5. The CDR3 spells CASRPTGGYEQYF. The CDR3 region has the DNA TGTGCCAGCAGACCCACAGGGGGGTACGAGCAGTACTTC.